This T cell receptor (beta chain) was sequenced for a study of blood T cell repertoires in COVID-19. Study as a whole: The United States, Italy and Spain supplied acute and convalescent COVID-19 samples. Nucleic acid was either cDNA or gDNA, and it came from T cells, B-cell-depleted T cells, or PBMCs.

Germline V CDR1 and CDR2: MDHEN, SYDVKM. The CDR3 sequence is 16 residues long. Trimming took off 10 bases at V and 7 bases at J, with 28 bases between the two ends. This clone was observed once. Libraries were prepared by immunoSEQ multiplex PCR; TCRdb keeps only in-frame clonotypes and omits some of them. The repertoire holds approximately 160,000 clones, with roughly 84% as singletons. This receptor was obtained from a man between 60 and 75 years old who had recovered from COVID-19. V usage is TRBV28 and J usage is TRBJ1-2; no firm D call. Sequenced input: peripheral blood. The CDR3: CATIPVFWRANGGYTF. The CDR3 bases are TGTGCCACAATACCGGTATTTTGGAGGGCCAATGGTGGCTACACCTTC.